The 29 T cell receptor beta chains reported below all come from one sample, sequenced in a study of shared clonotypes between healthy human individuals. TCRdb's copy holds only in-frame clones and misses some; the assay was immunoSEQ multiplex PCR. This sample has approximately 2.5 million clones, with approximately 94% found just once. The sequencing input was naive CD4+ T cells sorted from blood. This sample's subset: CD45RA+ positively selected. The source of these receptors is a man aged 18-30 years in good health.

The chain is built from TRBV7-2 and TRBJ2-5; D gene uncertain. This CDR3 comprises 11 residues. Germline CDR1 is SGHTA and CDR2 is FQGNSA. Trimming left V 7 bases short and J 5 bases short, with 8 bases between. CDR3 bases: TGTGCCAGCACCCCCGGGGAGACCCAGTACTTC. As protein: CASTPGETQYF. The full variable domain, completed using reference TRBV7-2 and TRBJ2-5, is GAGVSQSPSNKVTEKGKDVELRCDPISGHTALYWYRQSLGQGLEFLIYFQGNSAPDKSGLPSDRFSAERTGGSVSTLTIQRTQQEDSAVYLCASTPGETQYFGPGTRLLVL.

The gene calls are TRBV7-2 and TRBJ2-6; TRBD1 matches at 8 bases. The germline V gene encodes CDR1 SGHTA and CDR2 FQGNSA. The CDR3 length is 17 residues. With 4 bases clipped from V and 1 base from J, the junction kept 6 bases outside the gene matches. The CDR3 DNA reads as TGTGCCAGCAGCTACTATACAGGGGGTTCTGGGGCCAACGTCCTGACTTTC. Its translation is CASSYYTGGSGANVLTF.

Remarks on this clone: Distinct nucleotide sequences in the sample also encode this CDR3. V is TRBV7-8 and J is TRBJ2-5; TRBD2 aligns across 7 bases. V shed 0 bases and J 5 bases; nucleotides not matched to a gene: 0. From germline, CDR1 is SGHVS and CDR2 FQNEAQ. CDR3 size: 13 residues. CDR3 in amino acids: CASSLAGGETQYF. CDR3 bases: TGTGCCAGCAGCTTAGCGGGAGGGGAGACCCAGTACTTC.

V gene TRBV28 combines with J gene TRBJ1-2; TRBD1 aligns across 7 bases. This CDR3 is built from 17 residues. Germline-derived CDR1 and CDR2 are MDHEN and SYDVKM. Trimming took 1 base from V and 3 from J; bases not matched to a gene: 11. The CDR3 spells CASSLSRMGQGDYGYTF. The CDR3 nucleotides read TGTGCCAGCAGTTTATCCCGGATGGGGCAGGGGGACTATGGCTACACCTTC.

Of note for this clone: Different DNA sequences within this sample yield the same CDR3. J is TRBJ1-2 and V is TRBV18; no reliable D call. The V gene lost 3 bases and the J gene lost 0 bases, with 5 bases spanning the gap. The germline CDR1 and CDR2 sequences are KGHSH and LQKENI. There are 13 residues in the CDR3. CDR3 sequence reads: CASSPEPNYGYTF. For the CDR3, the DNA is TGTGCCAGCTCACCGGAGCCTAACTATGGCTACACCTTC.

V gene TRBV27 combines with J gene TRBJ2-7; possibly TRBD1 for D (6 bases). V was trimmed by 2 bases and J by 2 bases, leaving 13 bases between them. The CDR3 totals 15 residues. Germline loops: CDR1 MNHEY, CDR2 SMNVEV (reference sequence). Written as DNA, the CDR3 is TGTGCCAGCAGTTTAACTTCAGGGGCACCCTACGAGCAGTACTTC. Its protein product is CASSLTSGAPYEQYF.

A single count supports this clone. This chain links TRBV6-5 with TRBJ1-2, with a weak D call TRBD1 (5 bases). V dropped 0 bases and J dropped 2 bases, with 13 bases sitting between them. The CDR3 sequence is 16 residues long. Germline CDR1 MNHEY, CDR2 SVGAGI. CDR3 sequence (DNA): TGTGCCAGCAGTTACTCGACCCCGGGACGGAACTATGGCTACACCTTC. It encodes CASSYSTPGRNYGYTF.

CDR3 amino acids: CASTRRGGADTQYF. The CDR3 DNA follows: TGTGCCAGCACCCGGAGGGGGGGTGCAGATACGCAGTATTTT. This rearrangement joins TRBV6-5 to TRBJ2-3; possibly TRBD2 for D (7 bases). The CDR3 length is 14 residues. Trimming stripped 7 bases from V and 4 bases from J, with 15 bases between. Germline CDR1 and CDR2: MNHEY and SVGAGI.

V is TRBV6-1 and J is TRBJ1-5; D is ambiguous. Germline assignment: CDR1 MNHNS and CDR2 SASEGT. This CDR3 is built from 15 residues. The V gene lost 5 bases and the J gene lost 1 base, with 12 bases spanning the gap. In nucleotides, the CDR3 is TGTGCCAGCAGTATTGGAGGAAGAAGCAATCAGCCCCAGCATTTT. Amino acid sequence: CASSIGGRSNQPQHF.

The J gene is TRBJ2-3, the V gene TRBV19; 12 nucleotides line up with TRBD2. J was trimmed by 2 bases and V by 6 bases; bases with no gene match: 15. The CDR3 has 19 residues. Germline-derived CDR1 and CDR2 are LNHDA and SQIVND (reference sequence). CDR3 nucleotide sequence: TGTGCCAGTAGCGAGACTAGCGGGAGTGCTCGACCAAACACAGATACGCAGTATTTT. Translation: CASSETSGSARPNTDTQYF.

CDR3 DNA sequence: TGTGCCAGCAGCGGAGGTGGGCCAGATACGCAGTATTTT. This codes for CASSGGGPDTQYF. The rearrangement uses TRBV7-3 and TRBJ2-3, with D perhaps TRBD2 (5 bases). The CDR3 loop spans 13 amino acids. In germline, CDR1 is SGHTA, CDR2 FQGTGA. Trimming left V 5 bases short and J 4 bases short, with 10 bases between.

Of note for this clone: Different DNA sequences within this sample yield the same CDR3. The CDR3 region has the DNA TGTGCCAGCAGCTTAGATTCCACCGAGCAGTACTTC. Protein sequence: CASSLDSTEQYF. The J gene is TRBJ2-7, the V gene TRBV7-2; no reliable D call. Trimming shortened V by 1 base and J by 6 bases, and 7 bases separated the two germline ends. CDR3 size: 12 residues. Per germline, CDR1 SGHTA and CDR2 FQGNSA.

The genes are TRBV7-9 and TRBJ1-3; perhaps TRBD1 as D (6 bases). Germline CDR1 reads SEHNR; CDR2 reads FQNEAQ (reference sequence). The CDR3 is 15 residues long. V was clipped by 5 bases and J by 2 bases, with 13 bases between them. This CDR3 reads CASSPRGPTGNTIYF. In DNA, the CDR3 is TGTGCCAGCAGCCCACGGGGGCCCACTGGAAACACCATATATTTT. Together with reference TRBV7-9 and TRBJ1-3, the CDR3 gives the full variable domain: DTGVSQNPRHKITKRGQNVTFRCDPISEHNRLYWYRQTLGQGPEFLTYFQNEAQLEKSRLLSDRFSAERPKGSFSTLEIQRTEQGDSAMYLCASSPRGPTGNTIYFGEGSWLTVV.

V usage is TRBV28 and J usage is TRBJ2-2, with 10 bases identical to TRBD1. CDR3 size: 18 residues. The germline CDR1 and CDR2 sequences are MDHEN and SYDVKM. The J segment lost 3 bases and the V segment lost 1 base, leaving 8 bases of the junction unmatched. The CDR3 DNA reads TGTGCCAGCAGTTTATCTTCCGGGACAGGGGTTTACACCGGGGAGCTGTTTTTT. Protein product: CASSLSSGTGVYTGELFF.

This chain joins TRBV9 and TRBJ1-2; 9 bases match TRBD1. V was pared by 3 bases and J by 4 bases, with 13 bases of the junction left unmatched. The CDR3 sequence is 17 residues long. Germline V gene sequence: CDR1 SGDLS, CDR2 YYNGEE. CDR3 nucleotides: TGTGCCAGCAGCGAAGGACAGGGGAACGACACTCCCTATGGCTACACCTTC. As protein: CASSEGQGNDTPYGYTF.

The sample holds one count of this clone. The chain combines TRBV4-3 with TRBJ2-1; 7 bases fit TRBD2. The CDR3 totals 16 residues. Germline loops: CDR1 LGHNA, CDR2 YSLEER. V lost 1 base, J lost 4 bases, and 7 bases stayed unmatched. The CDR3 DNA sequence: TGCGCCAGCAGCCAAGTGGTAGCGGGCGGTTACAATGAGCAGTTCTTC. This encodes CASSQVVAGGYNEQFF.

The chain has TRBV5-1 and TRBJ2-1; no definite D call. The CDR3 contains 13 residues. Deletions cut 4 bases from V and 2 bases from J, with 7 bases between. CDR1 SGHRS and CDR2 YFSETQ come from the germline V gene. The CDR3 coding sequence is TGCGCCAGCAGCACCGGGCCCTACAATGAGCAGTTCTTC. Its protein is CASSTGPYNEQFF.

Details on this clone: The junction differs from germline at one of its ends, possibly a read error. The chain recombines TRBV7-7 with TRBJ2-3; maybe TRBD1 (6 bases). Germline-derived CDR1 and CDR2 are SSHAT and FNYEAQ (reference sequence). The CDR3 is 15 residues long. The CDR3 nucleotides are TGTGCTAGCAGCCCCGGACAGCCAGGCACAGATACGCAGTATTTT. This codes for CASSPGQPGTDTQYF.

V usage is TRBV11-1 and J usage is TRBJ1-2; D call uncertain. The ends were cut back, 5 bases at V and 2 bases at J, with 12 bases in the middle. Germline V lookup: CDR1 SGHAT, CDR2 FQDESV (reference sequence). The CDR3 runs to 14 residues. The CDR3, as DNA: TGTGCCAGCAGCCCGGACGGAACGAACTATGGCTACACCTTC. Its protein product is CASSPDGTNYGYTF.

This clone was seen a handful of times. The chain uses TRBV6-1 and TRBJ1-2; D remains ambiguous. V lost 8 bases and J 5 bases, leaving 6 bases between the germline ends. The CDR3 extends over 10 amino acids. In germline, CDR1 is MNHNS, CDR2 SASEGT. CDR3 amino acids: CASGQYGYTF. CDR3 DNA: TGTGCCAGCGGCCAATATGGCTACACCTTC.

The chain joins TRBV7-9 to TRBJ2-1; D unresolved. Trimming stripped 3 bases from V and 7 bases from J, with 13 bases between. This CDR3 is 14 amino acids long. CDR1 is SEHNR, CDR2 FQNEAQ, per germline (reference sequence). This chain's CDR3 is CASSFYEGMNEQFF. The DNA of the CDR3 is TGTGCCAGCAGCTTTTATGAAGGGATGAATGAGCAGTTCTTC.

The V gene is TRBV10-1, the J gene TRBJ1-6; no reliable D call. V was clipped by 6 bases and J by 10 bases, with 13 bases between them. From germline, CDR1 is WNHNN and CDR2 SYGVQD (reference sequence). CDR3 size: 13 residues. The CDR3 sequence is CASSRDWESPLHF. DNA of the CDR3: TGCGCCAGCAGCCGGGATTGGGAGTCACCCCTCCACTTT.

This chain links TRBV2 with TRBJ2-1, with a possible D match to TRBD1 (6 bases). The CDR3 length is 13 residues. The germline V gene encodes CDR1 SNHLY and CDR2 FYNNEI. Trimming cost V 6 bases and J 2 bases, with 8 bases left between them. CDR3 nucleotide sequence: TGTGCCAGCAGCCGGGACACCTACAATGAGCAGTTCTTC. Protein product: CASSRDTYNEQFF.

The CDR3: CASSGGRQPVATNEKLFF. The CDR3 nucleotides read TGTGCCAGCAGCGGTGGGAGACAGCCAGTTGCAACTAATGAAAAACTGTTTTTT. The chain combines TRBV5-8 with TRBJ1-4, with D perhaps TRBD1 (5 bases). The CDR3 is 18 amino acids. Germline CDR1 and CDR2: SGHTS and YDEGEE. V lost 4 bases to trimming and J lost 0 bases, with 19 bases between them.

The chain recombines TRBV2 with TRBJ1-1; D remains ambiguous. CDR3 length equals 13 residues. V lost 7 bases and J lost 3, with 12 bases in between. The germline V gene has CDR1 SNHLY and CDR2 FYNNEI. Here the CDR3 DNA reads TGTGCCAGCATCCCAGACGGGGACACTGAAGCTTTCTTT. Translation: CASIPDGDTEAFF.

This clone was recorded a few times. The V gene is TRBV30, the J gene TRBJ1-4; no reliable D call. CDR1 GTSNPN and CDR2 SVGIG come from the germline V gene (reference sequence). This CDR3 has 11 amino acids. V was clipped by 3 bases and J by 8 bases, with 7 bases between them. The CDR3 DNA follows: TGTGCCTGGAGGAGGGAAGAAAAACTGTTTTTT. Encoded protein: CAWRREEKLFF.

This clone was found once. The genes are TRBV27 and TRBJ2-7; 9 positions agree with TRBD2. V shed 10 bases and J 1 base; nucleotides not matched to a gene: 11. Germline CDR1 MNHEY, CDR2 SMNVEV (reference sequence). This CDR3 comprises 15 residues. The chain's CDR3 is CATKDPGLASYEQYF. The CDR3 DNA reads TGTGCCACCAAAGATCCGGGACTAGCTTCCTACGAGCAGTACTTC.

In its sample, this clone was seen once. The J gene is TRBJ2-4, the V gene TRBV10-3; the D call may be TRBD1 or TRBD2 (5 bases each). Germline CDR1 is ENHRY and CDR2 is SYGVKD. Trimming removed 2 bases from V and 8 bases from J, with 10 bases in between. This CDR3 has 13 amino acids. CDR3 nucleotides: TGTGCCATCAGTGAGACGGGACGGCACATTCAGTACTTC. Translation: CAISETGRHIQYF.

The chain uses TRBV5-4 and TRBJ2-3; the D gene is possibly TRBD2 (5 bases). CDR1 is SGHNT, CDR2 YYREEE, per germline (reference sequence). The CDR3 contains 14 residues. V was clipped by 4 bases and J by 2 bases, with 11 bases between them. The CDR3 coding sequence is TGTGCCAGCAGCACCGGACTTCTCACAGATACGCAGTATTTT. It translates to CASSTGLLTDTQYF. Full variable domain (outside the CDR3, taken from reference TRBV5-4 and TRBJ2-3): ETGVTQSPTHLIKTRGQQVTLRCSSQSGHNTVSWYQQALGQGPQFIFQYYREEENGRGNFPPRFSGLQFPNYSSELNVNALELDDSALYLCASSTGLLTDTQYFGPGTRLTVL.